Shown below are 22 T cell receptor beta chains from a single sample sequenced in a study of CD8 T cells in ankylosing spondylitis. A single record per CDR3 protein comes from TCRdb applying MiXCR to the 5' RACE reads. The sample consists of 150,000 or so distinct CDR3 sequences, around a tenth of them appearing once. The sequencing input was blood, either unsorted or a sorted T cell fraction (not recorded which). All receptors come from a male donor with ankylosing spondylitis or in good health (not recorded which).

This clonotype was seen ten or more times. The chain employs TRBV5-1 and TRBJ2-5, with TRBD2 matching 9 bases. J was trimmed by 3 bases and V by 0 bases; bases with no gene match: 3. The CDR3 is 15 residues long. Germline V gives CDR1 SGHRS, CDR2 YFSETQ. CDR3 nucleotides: TGCGCCAGCAGCTTGGGAGGGACTAGCAAAGAGACCCAGTACTTC. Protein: CASSLGGTSKETQYF.

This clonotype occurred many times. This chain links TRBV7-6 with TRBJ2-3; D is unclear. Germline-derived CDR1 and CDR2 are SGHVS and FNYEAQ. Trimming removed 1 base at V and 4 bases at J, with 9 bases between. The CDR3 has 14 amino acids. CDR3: CASSLGPRSDTQYF. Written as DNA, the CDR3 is TGTGCCAGCAGCTTAGGTCCCAGGTCAGATACGCAGTATTTT.

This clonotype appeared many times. The CDR3 DNA reads TGCGCCAGCAGCCAAACCTGGGACAGGGGGCAGAACGAGCAGTACTTC. This gives the protein CASSQTWDRGQNEQYF. The gene calls are TRBV4-3 and TRBJ2-7; 12 bases match TRBD1. The ends lost 2 bases at V and 5 bases at J; junction bases unmatched: 7. Germline V gene data show CDR1 as LGHNA and CDR2 as YSLEER. The CDR3 sequence is 16 residues long.

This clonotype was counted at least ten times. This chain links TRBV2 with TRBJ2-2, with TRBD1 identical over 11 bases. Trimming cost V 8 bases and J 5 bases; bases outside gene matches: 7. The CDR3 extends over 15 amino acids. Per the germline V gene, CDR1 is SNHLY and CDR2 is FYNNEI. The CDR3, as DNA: TGTGCCAGCGGGGGACAGGGGGGTCGGACCGGGGAGCTGTTTTTT. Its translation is CASGGQGGRTGELFF. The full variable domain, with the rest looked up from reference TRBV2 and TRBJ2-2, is EPEVTQTPSHQVTQMGQEVILRCVPISNHLYFYWYRQILGQKVEFLVSFYNNEISEKSEIFDDQFSVERPDGSNFTLKIRSTKLEDSAMYFCASGGQGGRTGELFFGEGSRLTVL.

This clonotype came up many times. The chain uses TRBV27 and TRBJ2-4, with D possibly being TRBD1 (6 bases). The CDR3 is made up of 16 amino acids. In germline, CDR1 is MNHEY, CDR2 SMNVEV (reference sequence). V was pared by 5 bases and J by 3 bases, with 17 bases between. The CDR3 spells CASSPRFTGIKNIQYF. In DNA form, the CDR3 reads TGTGCCAGCAGTCCCCGTTTTACAGGGATCAAAAACATTCAGTACTTC.

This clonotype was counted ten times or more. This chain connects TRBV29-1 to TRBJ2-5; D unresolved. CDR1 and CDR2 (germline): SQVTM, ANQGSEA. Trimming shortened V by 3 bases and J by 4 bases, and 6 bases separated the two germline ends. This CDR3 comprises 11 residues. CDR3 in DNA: TGCAGCGTTGACTCTCGAGAGACCCAGTACTTC. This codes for CSVDSRETQYF.

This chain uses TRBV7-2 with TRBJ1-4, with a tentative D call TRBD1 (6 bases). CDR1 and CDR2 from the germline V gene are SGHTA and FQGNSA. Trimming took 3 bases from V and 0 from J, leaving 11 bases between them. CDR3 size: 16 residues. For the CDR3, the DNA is TGTGCCAGCAGCTTTATGCAGGGGACAACTAATGAAAAACTGTTTTTT. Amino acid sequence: CASSFMQGTTNEKLFF.

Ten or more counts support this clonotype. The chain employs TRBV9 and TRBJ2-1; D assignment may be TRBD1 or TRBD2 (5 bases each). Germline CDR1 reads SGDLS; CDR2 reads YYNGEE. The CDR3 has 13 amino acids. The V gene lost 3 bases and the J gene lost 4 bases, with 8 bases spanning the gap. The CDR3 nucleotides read TGTGCCAGCAGCGGGGGACCGTACAATGAGCAGTTCTTC. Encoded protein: CASSGGPYNEQFF.

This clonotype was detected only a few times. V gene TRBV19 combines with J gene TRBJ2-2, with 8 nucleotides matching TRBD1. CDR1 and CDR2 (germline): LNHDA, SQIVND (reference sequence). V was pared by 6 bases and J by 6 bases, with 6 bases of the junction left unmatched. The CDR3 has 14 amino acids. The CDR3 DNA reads TGTGCCAGTAGAGTGCTCAGGGGGCCCGGGGAGCTGTTTTTT. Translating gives CASRVLRGPGELFF.

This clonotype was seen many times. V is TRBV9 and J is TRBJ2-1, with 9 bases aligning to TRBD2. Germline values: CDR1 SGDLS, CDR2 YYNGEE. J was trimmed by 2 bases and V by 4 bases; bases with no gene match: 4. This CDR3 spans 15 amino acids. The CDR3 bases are TGTGCCAGCAGCTTCAGACTAGCGGCCTACAATGAGCAGTTCTTC. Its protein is CASSFRLAAYNEQFF.

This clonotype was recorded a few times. The chain's CDR3 is CASSFSGQGGDGYTF. The CDR3 nucleotides are TGTGCCAGCAGCTTCTCCGGACAGGGAGGAGATGGCTACACCTTC. This chain uses TRBV7-2 with TRBJ1-2; TRBD1 matches at 8 bases. CDR3 size: 15 residues. Germline CDR1 is SGHTA and CDR2 is FQGNSA. V trimming: 3 bases; J trimming: 6 bases; junction bases outside the gene matches: 9.

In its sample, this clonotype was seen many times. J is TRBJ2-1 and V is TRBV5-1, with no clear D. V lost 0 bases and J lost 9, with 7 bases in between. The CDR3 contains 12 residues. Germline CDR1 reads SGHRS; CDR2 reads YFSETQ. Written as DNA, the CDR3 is TGCGCCAGCAGCTTGGACCGATTTGAGCAGTTCTTC. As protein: CASSLDRFEQFF.

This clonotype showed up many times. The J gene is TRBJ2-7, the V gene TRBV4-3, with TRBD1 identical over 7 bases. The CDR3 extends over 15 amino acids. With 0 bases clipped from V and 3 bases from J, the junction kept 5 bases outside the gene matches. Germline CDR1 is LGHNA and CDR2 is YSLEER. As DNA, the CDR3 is TGCGCCAGCAGCCAAGATCGGGACAGCATCTACGAGCAGTACTTC. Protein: CASSQDRDSIYEQYF.

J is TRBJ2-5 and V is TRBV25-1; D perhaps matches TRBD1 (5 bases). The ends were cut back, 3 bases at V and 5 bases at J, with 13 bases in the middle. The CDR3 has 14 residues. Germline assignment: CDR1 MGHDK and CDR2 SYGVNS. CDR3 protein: CASSDAQAPETQYF. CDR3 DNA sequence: TGTGCCAGCAGTGATGCACAGGCCCCGGAGACCCAGTACTTC. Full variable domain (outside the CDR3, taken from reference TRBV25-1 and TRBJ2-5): EADIYQTPRYLVIGTGKKITLECSQTMGHDKMYWYQQDPGMELHLIHYSYGVNSTEKGDLSSESTVSRIRTEHFPLTLESARPSHTSQYLCASSDAQAPETQYFGPGTRLLVL.

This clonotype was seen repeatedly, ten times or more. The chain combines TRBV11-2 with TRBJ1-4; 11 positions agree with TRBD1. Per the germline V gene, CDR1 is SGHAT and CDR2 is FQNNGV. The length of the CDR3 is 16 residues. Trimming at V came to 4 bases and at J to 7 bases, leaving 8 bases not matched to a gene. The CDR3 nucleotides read TGTGCCAGCAGCTCCGGGACAGGGGGGCGTGGTGAAAAACTGTTTTTT. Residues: CASSSGTGGRGEKLFF.

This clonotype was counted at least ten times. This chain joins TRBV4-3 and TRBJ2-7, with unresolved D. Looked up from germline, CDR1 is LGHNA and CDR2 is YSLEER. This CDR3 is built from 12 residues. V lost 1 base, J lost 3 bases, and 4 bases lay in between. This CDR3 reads CASSQGRYEQYF. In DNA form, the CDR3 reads TGCGCCAGCAGCCAAGGACGCTACGAGCAGTACTTC.

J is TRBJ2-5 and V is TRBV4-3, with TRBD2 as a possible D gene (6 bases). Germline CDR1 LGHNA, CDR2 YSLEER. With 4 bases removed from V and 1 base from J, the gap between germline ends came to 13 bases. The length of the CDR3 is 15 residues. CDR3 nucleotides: TGCGCCAGCAGCCCGGGACTCCCGTTCCAAGAGACCCAGTACTTC. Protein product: CASSPGLPFQETQYF.

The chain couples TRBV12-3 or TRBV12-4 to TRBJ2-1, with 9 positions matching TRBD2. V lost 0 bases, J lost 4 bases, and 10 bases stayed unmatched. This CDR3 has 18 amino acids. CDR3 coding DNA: TGTGCCAGCAGTTTAGCGCGTAGCGGGAGACAAAGATACAATGAGCAGTTCTTC. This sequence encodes CASSLARSGRQRYNEQFF.

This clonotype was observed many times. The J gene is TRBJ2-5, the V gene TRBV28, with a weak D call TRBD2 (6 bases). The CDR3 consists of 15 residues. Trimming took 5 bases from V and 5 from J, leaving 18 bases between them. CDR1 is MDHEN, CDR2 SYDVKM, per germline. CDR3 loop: CASSLTTRGRETQYF. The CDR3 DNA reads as TGTGCCAGCAGTCTTACGACTAGAGGGCGGGAGACCCAGTACTTC. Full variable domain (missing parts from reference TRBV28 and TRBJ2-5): DVKVTQSSRYLVKRTGEKVFLECVQDMDHENMFWYRQDPGLGLRLIYFSYDVKMKEKGDIPEGYSVSREKKERFSLILESASTNQTSMYLCASSLTTRGRETQYFGPGTRLLVL.

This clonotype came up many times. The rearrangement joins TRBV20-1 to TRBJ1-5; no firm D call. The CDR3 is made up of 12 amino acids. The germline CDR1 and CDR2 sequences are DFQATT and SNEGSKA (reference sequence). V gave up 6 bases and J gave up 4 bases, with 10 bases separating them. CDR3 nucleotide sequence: TGCAGTGCCACCCCGGGGAATCAGCCCCAGCATTTT. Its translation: CSATPGNQPQHF.

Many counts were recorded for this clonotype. The CDR3 DNA sequence: TGTGCCAGCAGCCTATGGAGGGAAGTCGCAGATACGCAGTATTTT. Its translation is CASSLWREVADTQYF. The rearrangement links TRBV12-3 or TRBV12-4 to TRBJ2-3; TRBD2 is a possible D gene (6 bases). The CDR3 has 15 residues. The V end lost 6 bases, the J end lost 4 bases, and 17 bases lay between the germline ends.

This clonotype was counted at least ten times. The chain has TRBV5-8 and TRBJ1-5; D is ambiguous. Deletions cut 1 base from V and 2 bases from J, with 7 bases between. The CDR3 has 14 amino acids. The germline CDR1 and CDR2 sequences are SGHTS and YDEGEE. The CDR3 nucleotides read TGTGCCAGCAGCTTGTATAGGGGCAATCAGCCCCAGCATTTT. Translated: CASSLYRGNQPQHF.